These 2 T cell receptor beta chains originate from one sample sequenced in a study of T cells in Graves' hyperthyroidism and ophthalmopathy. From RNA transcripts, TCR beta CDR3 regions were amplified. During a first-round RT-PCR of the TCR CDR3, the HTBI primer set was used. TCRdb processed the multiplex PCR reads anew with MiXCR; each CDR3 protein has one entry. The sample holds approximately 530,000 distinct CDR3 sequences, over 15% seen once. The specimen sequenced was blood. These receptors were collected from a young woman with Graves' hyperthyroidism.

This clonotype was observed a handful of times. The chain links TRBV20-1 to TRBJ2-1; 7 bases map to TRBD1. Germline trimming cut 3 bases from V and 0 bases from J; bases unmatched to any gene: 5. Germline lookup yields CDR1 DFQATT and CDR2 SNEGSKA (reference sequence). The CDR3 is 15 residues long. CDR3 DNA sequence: TGCAGTGCTAGCGAAACAGGGGCCTCCTACAATGAGCAGTTCTTC. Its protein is CSASETGASYNEQFF.

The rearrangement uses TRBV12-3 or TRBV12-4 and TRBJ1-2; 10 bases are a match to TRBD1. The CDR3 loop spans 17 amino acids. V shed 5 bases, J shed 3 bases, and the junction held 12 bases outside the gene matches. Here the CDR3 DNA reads TGTGCCAGCAGTCTACGGACAGGGGGAACAGCCGACTATGGCTACACCTTC. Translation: CASSLRTGGTADYGYTF.